This is a list of T cell receptor beta chains from one sample in a study of OX40 agonist ivuxolimab in advanced cancers. TCRdb keeps only in-frame clones here, not all; method: immunoSEQ multiplex PCR. Here the sample spans tens of thousands of clones, approximately 94% being singletons. The specimen was CD4+ or CD8+ T cells sorted from blood, collected in a trial of the OX40 agonist ivuxolimab. The receptors were sampled from an adult with an advanced solid tumor such as melanoma, head and neck, liver or kidney cancer. CDR3s include the opening cysteine and the closing phenylalanine or tryptophan. Each record gives: J gene, D gene, V gene, clone size, CDR3 protein, CDR3 DNA. The D gene is left open where the match is weak. Part of the rows lack a size; the others show once, few, many or a class for expanded clones.

j_gene: TRBJ2-7; d_gene: TRBD1; v_gene: TRBV6-5; abundance: .; CDR3aa: CASSYSGQGNEQYF; CDR3nt: TGTGCCAGCAGTTACTCGGGACAGGGGAACGAGCAGTACTTC
j_gene: TRBJ1-5; d_gene: .; v_gene: TRBV6-5; abundance: once; CDR3aa: CASSTYGLNQPQHF; CDR3nt: TGTGCCAGCAGCACCTATGGTCTTAATCAGCCCCAGCATTTT
j_gene: TRBJ1-2; d_gene: TRBD1; v_gene: TRBV6-1; abundance: .; CDR3aa: CASSESTGGYTF; CDR3nt: TGTGCCAGCAGTGAATCGACAGGGGGCTACACCTTC
j_gene: TRBJ2-7; d_gene: TRBD1; v_gene: TRBV19; abundance: .; CDR3aa: CASSIGLGQISYEQYF; CDR3nt: TGTGCCAGTAGTATAGGCCTGGGACAGATCTCCTACGAGCAGTACTTC
j_gene: TRBJ1-2; d_gene: .; v_gene: TRBV28; abundance: .; CDR3aa: CASSLGGVYGYTF; CDR3nt: TGTGCCAGCAGTTTAGGAGGGGTCTATGGCTACACCTTC
j_gene: TRBJ1-3; d_gene: .; v_gene: TRBV28; abundance: .; CDR3aa: CASSLWDSQGNTIYF; CDR3nt: TGTGCCAGCAGTTTATGGGACAGTCAAGGAAACACCATATATTTT
j_gene: TRBJ2-7; d_gene: .; v_gene: TRBV4-3; abundance: .; CDR3aa: CASSQDPRAYGQYF; CDR3nt: TGCGCCAGCAGCCAAGATCCCCGTGCCTACGGGCAGTACTTC
j_gene: TRBJ1-2; d_gene: .; v_gene: TRBV18; abundance: .; CDR3aa: CASSQDGGGANYGYTF; CDR3nt: TGTGCCAGCTCCCAGGACGGGGGCGGAGCTAACTATGGCTACACCTTC
j_gene: TRBJ1-1; d_gene: TRBD1; v_gene: TRBV27; abundance: .; CDR3aa: CASSPRTGRAFF; CDR3nt: TGTGCCAGCAGTCCCCGGACAGGTCGAGCTTTCTTT
j_gene: TRBJ2-7; d_gene: .; v_gene: TRBV5-6; abundance: .; CDR3aa: CASSWREGARTYEQYF; CDR3nt: TGTGCCAGCAGCTGGAGGGAGGGGGCGCGTACCTACGAGCAGTACTTC